This T cell receptor beta chain was observed in a study of OX40 agonist ivuxolimab in advanced cancers. For context, the study as a whole: Ivuxolimab was a fully human IgG2 agonistic monoclonal antibody targeting the costimulatory receptor OX40 (CD134). The point of sequencing TCRbeta in the periphery was to test whether ivuxolimab changed TCR sequence diversity and drove clonal T-cell expansion. Patients were allowed to have had prior anti-PD-1, anti-PD-L1 or anti-CTLA-4 therapy, and approximately 41% of the dose-escalation patients had previously received checkpoint inhibitors. A male proportion of under 85% and a mean age of approximately 55 years, ranging from about 20 to 85, were recorded for the dose-escalation cohort. Partial responses occurred in three dose-escalation patients: two with cutaneous melanoma and one with hepatocellular carcinoma. Intravenous ivuxolimab was administered to patients every 2 weeks at six dose levels: 0.01, 0.1, 0.3, 1.5, 3 and 10 mg/kg. The monotherapy dose-escalation portion (N ≈ 52 patients) of the phase I ivuxolimab trial is reported in the paper. Among the approximately 50 dose-escalation patients, approximately 20 had hepatocellular carcinoma, around 15 melanoma, 9 renal cell carcinoma and 9 head and neck cancer. The full study reports these points: The antigen specificity of the clonally expanded peripheral T cells was not determined. Low levels of normalized T-cell clonal expansion were also shown by some nonresponding patients. In the 0.1-3.0 mg/kg groups, partial responders had among the lowest normalized peripheral clonal expansion, particularly in CD8+ T cells. Clonal expansion of both CD4+ and CD8+ blood T cells was observed from baseline to week 6 at doses 0.1 to 3.0 mg/kg. After ivuxolimab, more expanded clones were found on average in CD8+ T cells than in CD4+ T cells.

Genomic DNA was extracted from sorted cells for sequencing of the TCRbeta CDR3 region. The immunoSEQ Assay was used for sequencing of TCRbeta CDR3 regions. TCRdb retrieved this table from immuneACCESS and kept in-frame rearrangements only. Not all clones are present; in checked studies, unresolved V genes account for under half, and no reason is known for the remainder. For this sample the table gives around 58,000 clones, of which roughly 89% were detected only once. The top ten clones comprise roughly 27% of the sample. Patients with autoimmune disease history or receiving systemic immunosuppression were excluded from the trial. Peripheral blood for TCR sequencing was collected from all dose cohorts at baseline, on cycle 4 day 1, and on cycle 7 day 1. The samples were drawn from a first-in-human, open-label, multicenter phase I dose-escalation trial of ivuxolimab. Adults with locally advanced or metastatic head and neck squamous cell, hepatocellular, melanoma or renal cell carcinoma were enrolled in the trial. Before TCR sequencing, CD4+ T cells and CD8+ T cells were sorted from peripheral blood as separate populations.

Notes on this clone: The antigen it binds to is not known. A clone one base away is much larger, so this may be a read error.

The CDR3 runs 19 residues from the cysteine to the phenylalanine. Here the CDR3 DNA is all that survives: 57 bases in frame from base 1. CDR1 and CDR2 are drawn from the germline V gene: SGDLS, YYNGEE. The receptor chain draws on TRBV9 and TRBJ2-5, with 10 central nucleotides matching TRBD2. This clonotype was sampled from an adult with an advanced solid tumor such as melanoma, head and neck, liver or kidney cancer. The sample in question was CD4+ or CD8+ T cells sorted from blood, obtained in a trial of the OX40 agonist ivuxolimab. The CDR3 protein: CAGSCTRGSASGRQETQYF. DNA sequence: TGTGCCGGCAGCTGTACCCGAGGGTCGGCTAGCGGGAGACAAGAGACCCAGTACTTC. The full variable domain, with segments outside the CDR3 supplied by the reference TRBV9 and TRBJ2-5 proteins, appears as DSGVTQTPKHLITATGQRVTLRCSPRSGDLSVYWYQQSLDQGLQFLIQYYNGEERAKGNILERFSAQQFPDLHSELNLSSLELGDSALYFCAGSCTRGSASGRQETQYFGPGTRLLVL.